Listed below are T cell receptor beta chains from one sample, sequenced in a study of identical twins. Using its own MiXCR run on the 5' RACE reads, TCRdb lists one record per CDR3 protein. The sample lists roughly 1,500,000 distinct CDR3 sequences; about 32% were seen once. The sequencing sample was made of cord blood. These receptor sequences come from a newborn girl in good health. CDR3s include the opening cysteine and the closing phenylalanine or tryptophan. The D gene is left open where the match is weak. Only part of the rows carry a size: once, few, many, or a class if the clone is expanded.

CAGSNRVPNYGYTF TGTGCCGGAAGTAACAGGGTTCCTAACTATGGCTACACCTTC few TRBV6-1 NA TRBJ1-2 14
CASSYSKLAGPPYEQYF TGTGCCAGCAGTTACTCAAAGCTAGCGGGGCCTCCCTACGAGCAGTACTTC few TRBV6-6 TRBD2 TRBJ2-7 17
CSAGTGGLSYEQYF TGCAGTGCTGGGACAGGGGGCCTCTCCTACGAGCAGTACTTC NA TRBV20-1 TRBD1 TRBJ2-7 14
CASSMSGGYQETQYF TGTGCCAGCAGTATGTCGGGCGGGTACCAAGAGACCCAGTACTTC few TRBV9 NA TRBJ2-5 15
CASSQLPGQGAGNYGYTF TGCGCCAGCAGCCAACTCCCAGGACAGGGGGCGGGTAACTATGGCTACACCTTC once TRBV4-1 TRBD1 TRBJ1-2 18
CASRSQGLGQPQHF TGTGCCAGCAGATCACAGGGACTTGGCCAGCCCCAGCATTTT NA TRBV28 NA TRBJ1-5 14
CASSSRTGVETQYF TGCGCCAGCAGCTCTCGGACAGGGGTAGAGACCCAGTACTTC few TRBV5-1 TRBD1 TRBJ2-5 14
CSAMLGYNEQFF TGCAGTGCCATGCTAGGATACAATGAGCAGTTCTTC few TRBV20-1 NA TRBJ2-1 12
CASSLRLTMAYNEQFF TGTGCCAGCAGCTTGAGGTTGACTATGGCCTACAATGAGCAGTTCTTC few TRBV5-7 NA TRBJ2-1 16
CASSEAGVLNQPQHF TGTGCCAGCAGTGAAGCCGGAGTCCTCAATCAGCCCCAGCATTTT NA TRBV6-1 NA TRBJ1-5 15
CSARVSAQETQYF TGCAGTGCTAGGGTCAGTGCCCAAGAGACCCAGTACTTC many TRBV20-1 NA TRBJ2-5 13
CAITRERDNEQFF TGTGCCATCACGCGGGAGAGGGACAATGAGCAGTTCTTC many TRBV10-3 TRBD2 TRBJ2-1 13
CATSDLRGDIQYF TGTGCCACCAGTGATTTGAGGGGTGACATTCAGTACTTC NA TRBV24-1 NA TRBJ2-4 13
CSFWTGHRETQYF TGCAGCTTCTGGACAGGCCATCGAGAGACCCAGTACTTC NA TRBV29-1 TRBD1 TRBJ2-5 13
CASSLVWGAEAFF TGTGCCAGCAGTTTAGTTTGGGGTGCTGAAGCTTTCTTT NA TRBV12-3/TRBV12-4 NA TRBJ1-1 13
CASSFRSGADNEQFF TGTGCCAGCAGTTTCCGGTCCGGGGCTGATAATGAGCAGTTCTTC few TRBV27 NA TRBJ2-1 15
CATLPGLKYHEQYF TGTGCCACCCTCCCGGGACTAAAGTACCACGAGCAGTACTTC NA TRBV6-1 TRBD2 TRBJ2-7 14
CASWREQRERTQYF TGTGCCAGCTGGCGGGAACAGCGGGAGAGAACGCAGTATTTT many TRBV2 TRBD2 TRBJ2-3 14
CASRELGTDTQYF TGTGCCAGCAGGGAACTAGGCACAGATACGCAGTATTTT NA TRBV9 NA TRBJ2-3 13
CASSHTYRGETQYF TGTGCCAGCAGCCACACCTACAGGGGAGAGACCCAGTACTTC few TRBV7-6 TRBD1 TRBJ2-5 14
CASSLGQGVDQPQHF TGTGCCAGCAGCTTGGGACAGGGCGTGGATCAGCCCCAGCATTTT NA TRBV5-6 TRBD1 TRBJ1-5 15
CSARVRTSTDTQYF TGCAGTGCTAGAGTAAGGACTTCCACAGATACGCAGTATTTT few TRBV20-1 NA TRBJ2-3 14
CASTGWLGSGRRSYNEQFF TGTGCCAGCACCGGTTGGTTAGGTAGCGGGAGGAGGTCCTACAATGAGCAGTTCTTC NA TRBV12-3/TRBV12-4 TRBD2 TRBJ2-1 19
CATSRDPIATDTQYF TGTGCCACCAGCAGAGATCCGATAGCTACAGATACGCAGTATTTT NA TRBV15 NA TRBJ2-3 15
CSPPLRTSGRSDTQYF TGCAGCCCTCCCCTACGGACTAGCGGGAGATCAGATACGCAGTATTTT NA TRBV29-1 TRBD2 TRBJ2-3 16
CASAYGPANYGYTF TGTGCCAGCGCTTATGGCCCAGCTAACTATGGCTACACCTTC few TRBV27 NA TRBJ1-2 14
CASSAGTGIYGYTF TGTGCCAGCAGCGCCGGGACAGGGATCTATGGCTACACCTTC NA TRBV2 TRBD1 TRBJ1-2 14
CASSSRPNRGGNYEQSF TGTGCCAGCAGCTCCAGACCCAACAGGGGTGGGAACTACGAGCAGTCCTTC NA TRBV7-9 TRBD1 TRBJ2-7 17
CASRGGTAAGEKLFF TGTGCCAGCAGGGGAGGCACAGCTGCGGGGGAAAAACTGTTTTTT NA TRBV28 NA TRBJ1-4 15
CASSLRRREQYF TGTGCCAGCAGCCTACGTCGGCGCGAGCAGTACTTC few TRBV12-3/TRBV12-4 NA TRBJ2-7 12
CASNRVADSYEQYF TGTGCCAGCAACCGGGTAGCTGATAGCTACGAGCAGTACTTC few TRBV13 NA TRBJ2-7 14
CASSETSSGNEQFF TGTGCCAGCAGTGAAACTTCCTCGGGGAATGAGCAGTTCTTC NA TRBV2 NA TRBJ2-1 14
CASSSLAGRNNEQYF TGTGCCAGCAGCTCTCTAGCGGGTCGCAACAATGAGCAGTACTTC once TRBV11-2 TRBD2 TRBJ2-7 15
CASSLGASGRFF TGTGCCAGCAGCTTAGGGGCGTCAGGGCGGTTCTTC NA TRBV11-2 NA TRBJ2-1 12
CATSRDPDIYEQYF TGTGCCACCAGCAGAGATCCAGATATCTACGAGCAGTACTTC many TRBV15 NA TRBJ2-7 14
CSVTGQLYGYTF TGCAGCGTTACGGGACAGCTCTATGGCTACACCTTC few TRBV29-1 TRBD1 TRBJ1-2 12
CASSLGRGSRGTYYEYF TGTGCCAGCAGCTTAGGAAGGGGGTCAAGGGGCACCTATTATGAGTATTTT NA TRBV11-2 NA TRBJ2-3 17
CAIAHSGANVLTF TGTGCCATCGCCCACTCTGGGGCCAACGTCCTGACTTTC NA TRBV12-3/TRBV12-4 NA TRBJ2-6 13
CASSPVRNQPQHF TGTGCCAGCAGTCCTGTGAGGAATCAGCCCCAGCATTTT NA TRBV12-3/TRBV12-4 NA TRBJ1-5 13
CASSKMRGVGDTQYF TGTGCCAGCAGCAAAATGCGGGGAGTGGGAGATACGCAGTATTTT NA TRBV21-1 NA TRBJ2-3 15
CASSFFGPDTGELFF TGTGCCAGCAGTTTTTTCGGCCCAGACACCGGGGAGCTGTTTTTT NA TRBV12-3/TRBV12-4 NA TRBJ2-2 15
CSAKSPLHF TGCAGTGCTAAGTCACCCCTCCACTTT NA TRBV20-1 NA TRBJ1-6 9
CASSIGTGSQETQYF TGTGCCAGCAGTATTGGGACAGGGAGCCAAGAGACCCAGTACTTC NA TRBV12-3/TRBV12-4 TRBD1 TRBJ2-5 15
CASSQAPDEQYF TGTGCCAGCAGCCAAGCCCCGGATGAGCAGTACTTC NA TRBV14 NA TRBJ2-5 12